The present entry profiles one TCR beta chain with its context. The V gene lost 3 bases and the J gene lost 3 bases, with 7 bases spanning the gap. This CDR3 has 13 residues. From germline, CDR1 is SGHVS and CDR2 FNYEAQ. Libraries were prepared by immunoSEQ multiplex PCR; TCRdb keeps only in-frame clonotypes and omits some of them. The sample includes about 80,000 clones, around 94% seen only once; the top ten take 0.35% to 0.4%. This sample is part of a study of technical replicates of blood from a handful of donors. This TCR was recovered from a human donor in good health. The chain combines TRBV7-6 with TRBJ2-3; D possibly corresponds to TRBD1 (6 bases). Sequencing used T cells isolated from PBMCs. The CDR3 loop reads CASSFQGTDTQYF. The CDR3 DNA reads TGTGCCAGCAGCTTCCAGGGGACAGATACGCAGTATTTT.